One sample yielded the 8 T cell receptor beta chains listed below, sequenced in a study of blood T cell repertoires in COVID-19. Here immunoSEQ multiplex PCR was the method, and the copy in TCRdb shows in-frame clones only, minus some. Here the sample spans 64,000 or so clones, almost 80% being singletons. Material: peripheral blood. These receptors were collected from a man at least 80 years old with acute or convalescent COVID-19.

The chain combines TRBV19 with TRBJ1-4; 7 bases agree with TRBD1. CDR1 and CDR2 from the germline V gene are LNHDA and SQIVND (reference sequence). The CDR3 is 14 residues long. J gave up 5 bases and V 8 bases, and 8 bases lay outside the gene matches. CDR3 amino acids: CASGGTDLNEKLFF. The CDR3 DNA reads as TGTGCCAGTGGCGGGACAGACCTCAATGAAAAACTGTTTTTT.

This sequence joins TRBV19 and TRBJ1-5, with D perhaps matching TRBD1 (5 bases). V lost 6 bases and J lost 2, with 11 bases in between. Germline V gene data show CDR1 as LNHDA and CDR2 as SQIVND (reference sequence). This CDR3 contains 14 residues. The CDR3 DNA is TGTGCCAGTAGGTTGCGGGGCGGCAATCAGCCCCAGCATTTT. Translated, it gives CASRLRGGNQPQHF.

The V call is TRBV28, the J call TRBJ1-3, with 7 bases lining up with TRBD1. Germline lookup yields CDR1 MDHEN and CDR2 SYDVKM. This CDR3 is built from 14 residues. With V trimmed by 6 bases and J by 0 bases, 2 bases remained unmatched. CDR3 sequence (DNA): TGTGCCAGCAGGGGACAGTACTCTGGAAACACCATATATTTT. This encodes CASRGQYSGNTIYF.

V usage is TRBV5-1 and J usage is TRBJ2-2, with TRBD1 identical over 7 bases. The V and J ends lost 4 bases and 0 bases, in that order; junction bases with no gene match: 3. The CDR3 is 15 residues long. Looked up from germline, CDR1 is SGHRS and CDR2 is YFSETQ. The CDR3 loop reads CASSPGQSNTGELFF. DNA for the CDR3: TGCGCCAGCAGCCCGGGACAGTCGAACACCGGGGAGCTGTTTTTT. The full variable domain, rest sourced from reference TRBV5-1 and TRBJ2-2, is KAGVTQTPRYLIKTRGQQVTLSCSPISGHRSVSWYQQTPGQGLQFLFEYFSETQRNKGNFPGRFSGRQFSNSRSEMNVSTLELGDSALYLCASSPGQSNTGELFFGEGSRLTVL.

The chain links TRBV12-5 to TRBJ2-1, with TRBD2 matching 11 bases. Unmatched junction bases numbered 12, after V lost 1 base and J lost 4 bases. The CDR3 contains 19 residues. Per the germline V gene, CDR1 is LGHNT and CDR2 is FRNRAP. CDR3 sequence (DNA): TGTGCTAGTGGTTTGGCTCCCCATCGACTAGCGGGATTGTACAATGAGCAGTTCTTC. As protein: CASGLAPHRLAGLYNEQFF.

The chain's CDR3 is CAWSVPSYEGEAFF. The CDR3 bases are TGTGCCTGGAGTGTACCCAGTTATGAGGGTGAAGCTTTCTTT. The V gene is TRBV30, the J gene TRBJ1-1, with D unclear. The V gene's germline CDR1 is GTSNPN and CDR2 SVGIG (reference sequence). This CDR3 region has 14 residues. Trimming shortened V by 0 bases and J by 7 bases, and 15 bases separated the two germline ends.

The chain recombines TRBV5-1 with TRBJ1-4, with a tentative D call TRBD1 (5 bases). V lost 5 bases and J 4 bases, leaving 15 bases between the germline ends. The CDR3 totals 15 residues. Germline V gives CDR1 SGHRS, CDR2 YFSETQ. In nucleotides, the CDR3 is TGCGCCAGCAGGCCGGTAGGGGCAGTTAATGAAAAACTGTTTTTT. Encoded protein: CASRPVGAVNEKLFF.

V is TRBV5-1 and J is TRBJ1-2; D may be TRBD1 (5 bases). V dropped 1 base and J dropped 0 bases, with 7 bases sitting between them. The germline gives CDR1 SGHRS, CDR2 YFSETQ. The CDR3 runs to 14 residues. The CDR3 is CASSLRQSNYGYTF. The DNA of the CDR3 is TGCGCCAGCAGCTTGAGACAGTCTAACTATGGCTACACCTTC.